The 29 T cell receptor beta chains reported below all come from one sample, sequenced in a study of cytomegalovirus exposure and HLA in healthy donors. The study ran its PCR with 60 Vbeta and 13 Jbeta primers. The method was immunoSEQ multiplex PCR; TCRdb's version includes in-frame clones alone and lacks a portion of them. The table lists approximately 190,000 clones, approximately 84% of them singletons. The sample consisted of PBMCs. The source of these receptors is a woman aged 50 to 65 in good health and CMV-seropositive.

This chain uses TRBV6-6 with TRBJ2-3; TRBD1 aligns across 10 bases. Unmatched junction bases numbered 4, after V lost 8 bases and J lost 2 bases. CDR1 is MNHNY and CDR2 is SVGAGI in the germline V gene (reference sequence). The CDR3 covers 14 residues. The CDR3 loop is CASGRQGATDTQYF. CDR3 in DNA: TGTGCCAGCGGGCGACAGGGGGCCACAGATACGCAGTATTTT.

V is TRBV2 and J is TRBJ2-7; 9 nucleotides align to TRBD1. With V trimmed by 4 bases and J by 6 bases, 4 bases remained unmatched. The germline V gene encodes CDR1 SNHLY and CDR2 FYNNEI. CDR3 length equals 13 residues. The CDR3 here is CASSGDRVVEQYF. The CDR3 DNA reads as TGTGCCAGCAGTGGGGACAGGGTGGTCGAGCAGTACTTC.

The chain combines TRBV15 with TRBJ2-1; TRBD2 agrees at 7 bases. Trimming at V came to 8 bases and at J to 9 bases, leaving 16 bases not matched to a gene. Looked up from germline, CDR1 is LNHNV and CDR2 is YYDKDF (reference sequence). This CDR3 spans 15 amino acids. The CDR3 protein is CATARPGAGRGEQFF. Here the CDR3 DNA reads TGTGCCACCGCTAGGCCTGGGGCGGGGAGGGGTGAGCAGTTCTTC.

Points on this clone: Other DNA sequences of this sample code for an identical CDR3. The chain recombines TRBV11-2 with TRBJ1-1, with 10 bases identical to TRBD1. Trimming cost V 4 bases and J 5 bases; bases outside gene matches: 4. This CDR3 region has 14 residues. Germline CDR1 and CDR2: SGHAT and FQNNGV. The chain's CDR3 is CASSSWTGGTEAFF. The CDR3 DNA is TGTGCCAGCAGCTCGTGGACAGGGGGGACTGAAGCTTTCTTT.

The V call is TRBV6-6, the J call TRBJ1-5; tentative D call: TRBD1 (6 bases). Between the trimmed V and J ends, which lost 5 bases and 3 bases, there was a span of 14 bases. The germline gives CDR1 MNHNY, CDR2 SVGAGI (reference sequence). The CDR3 contains 15 residues. The DNA for the CDR3 is TGTGCCAGCAGTCAGGGACAAACCCCCAATCAGCCCCAGCATTTT. Protein: CASSQGQTPNQPQHF.

The CDR3 protein is CASRGQGSTEAFF. CDR3 coding DNA: TGTGCCAGCAGGGGACAGGGGTCGACTGAAGCTTTCTTT. This chain connects TRBV6-5 to TRBJ1-1, with 10 bases lining up with TRBD1. Per the germline V gene, CDR1 is MNHEY and CDR2 is SVGAGI. Unmatched junction bases numbered 3, after V lost 6 bases and J lost 5 bases. The CDR3 consists of 13 residues.

This CDR3 reads CASSLGTGWTEAFF. For the CDR3, the DNA is TGTGCCAGCAGCCTAGGGACAGGGTGGACTGAAGCTTTCTTT. V gene TRBV28 combines with J gene TRBJ1-1, with 9 bases identical to TRBD1. This CDR3 is 14 amino acids long. J was trimmed by 5 bases and V by 6 bases; bases with no gene match: 7. Germline V gene lookup returns CDR1 MDHEN and CDR2 SYDVKM.

The V call is TRBV5-1, the J call TRBJ2-3; 11 bases are shared with TRBD2. The CDR3 loop spans 20 amino acids. The trim removed 1 base at V and 1 base at J, leaving 14 bases unmatched. Germline CDR1 reads SGHRS; CDR2 reads YFSETQ. The CDR3 spells CASSLRGLAASGSGTDTQYF. CDR3 sequence (DNA): TGCGCCAGCAGCTTGAGGGGACTAGCGGCCTCGGGATCAGGCACAGATACGCAGTATTTT.

This clone was observed a few times. The chain joins TRBV7-2 to TRBJ1-2, with TRBD1 as a possible D gene (5 bases). V lost 1 base to trimming and J lost 8 bases, with 11 bases between them. CDR1 and CDR2 from the germline V gene are SGHTA and FQGNSA. This CDR3 region has 13 residues. The CDR3 reads CASSLDRGVGYTF. CDR3 nucleotides: TGTGCCAGCAGCTTAGATCGGGGGGTCGGCTACACCTTC.

The CDR3 region has the DNA TGTGCCAGCAAACCCGGACAGGGCCATCAGCCCCAGCATTTT. Translated, it gives CASKPGQGHQPQHF. The J gene is TRBJ1-5, the V gene TRBV6-6, with 8 positions matching TRBD1. The CDR3 is 14 residues long. V dropped 7 bases and J dropped 5; count of bases not matched to a gene: 7. CDR1 and CDR2 (germline): MNHNY, SVGAGI (reference sequence).

The V gene is TRBV6-1, the J gene TRBJ2-3, with TRBD2 matching over 9 bases. The germline V gene has CDR1 MNHNS and CDR2 SASEGT. J was trimmed by 5 bases and V by 6 bases; bases with no gene match: 6. The CDR3 has 14 amino acids. The CDR3 here is CASRKRGEGDTQYF. The CDR3 DNA reads TGTGCCAGCAGGAAGCGGGGGGAGGGAGATACGCAGTATTTT.

The rearrangement links TRBV10-3 to TRBJ2-7; tentatively, D is TRBD2 (5 bases). The CDR3 loop spans 14 amino acids. The V end lost 6 bases, the J end lost 3 bases, and 15 bases lay between the germline ends. Germline V gives CDR1 ENHRY, CDR2 SYGVKD. CDR3 sequence: CAIRPGGSIYEQYF. CDR3 in DNA: TGTGCCATCAGGCCGGGCGGGTCGATCTACGAGCAGTACTTC.

The chain recombines TRBV4-2 with TRBJ2-7; TRBD2 matches at 10 bases. Trimming cost V 0 bases and J 2 bases; bases outside gene matches: 16. CDR3 length equals 20 residues. Germline V gene sequence: CDR1 LGHNA, CDR2 YNFKEQ. The CDR3 nucleotides are TGTGCCAGCAGCCAAGATGGTATGGTAGCGGGGGGCCCCATGACCTACGAGCAGTACTTC. Protein product: CASSQDGMVAGGPMTYEQYF.

The chain is built from TRBV5-5 and TRBJ1-1, with D possibly TRBD1 on 5 matching bases. This CDR3 has 15 amino acids. Between the trimmed V and J ends, which lost 4 bases and 1 base, there was a span of 14 bases. Germline V CDR1 and CDR2: SGHKS, YYEKEE (reference sequence). CDR3 in DNA: TGTGCCAGCAGCCCCTGGGAGGGGAAGAACACTGAAGCTTTCTTT. Amino acids: CASSPWEGKNTEAFF.

This clone was seen just once. The chain has TRBV18 and TRBJ1-1, with 7 bases that match TRBD1. CDR3 length equals 13 residues. The germline V gene has CDR1 KGHSH and CDR2 LQKENI. J gave up 4 bases and V 3 bases, and 2 bases lay outside the gene matches. CDR3 in amino acids: CASSPTGVTEAFF. CDR3 nucleotide sequence: TGTGCCAGCTCACCCACAGGGGTCACTGAAGCTTTCTTT.

This clone appeared once. The chain combines TRBV18 with TRBJ2-7; TRBD1 matches 10 bases. CDR3 length equals 15 residues. Germline CDR1 is KGHSH and CDR2 is LQKENI. Trimming took 3 bases from V and 3 from J; bases not matched to a gene: 5. The CDR3 reads CASSPPGQGFYEQYF. As DNA, the CDR3 is TGTGCCAGCTCACCGCCGGGACAGGGGTTCTACGAGCAGTACTTC.

This rearrangement joins TRBV15 to TRBJ1-5, with 9 bases fitting TRBD1. The CDR3 spans 15 residues. Germline V gene lookup returns CDR1 LNHNV and CDR2 YYDKDF (reference sequence). V dropped 3 bases and J dropped 6; count of bases not matched to a gene: 6. The CDR3 loop reads CATSSRTGASQPQHF. CDR3 nucleotide sequence: TGTGCCACCAGCAGCAGGACAGGGGCTTCTCAGCCCCAGCATTTT.

V gene TRBV6-6 combines with J gene TRBJ2-5; 7 bases line up with TRBD2. CDR1 is MNHNY and CDR2 is SVGAGI in the germline V gene (reference sequence). Trimming took 2 bases from V and 1 from J; bases not matched to a gene: 1. The CDR3 extends over 14 amino acids. Here the CDR3 reads CASSYAGVQETQYF. The DNA of the CDR3 is TGTGCCAGCAGTTACGCGGGGGTCCAAGAGACCCAGTACTTC.

This clone was detected once. The chain is built from TRBV6-5 and TRBJ1-1; 11 bases align to TRBD1. This CDR3 region has 14 residues. Germline CDR1 MNHEY, CDR2 SVGAGI. V dropped 7 bases and J dropped 6; count of bases not matched to a gene: 7. This CDR3 reads CASNSGTGGPEAFF. The CDR3 bases are TGTGCCAGCAACTCCGGGACAGGGGGACCTGAAGCTTTCTTT.

This clone occurred a few times. V usage is TRBV6-5 and J usage is TRBJ1-2; 7 bases are shared with TRBD1. The junction had 3 bases not matched to a gene; V was cut back by 5 bases and J by 6 bases. The germline V gene encodes CDR1 MNHEY and CDR2 SVGAGI. The CDR3 sequence is 12 residues long. The CDR3 DNA is TGTGCCAGCAGTGCAGGGACAGATGGCTACACCTTC. Translating it yields CASSAGTDGYTF.

This chain links TRBV7-9 with TRBJ1-2; TRBD1 aligns across 10 bases. The CDR3 loop spans 14 amino acids. Trimming at V came to 5 bases and at J to 8 bases, leaving 8 bases not matched to a gene. In germline, CDR1 is SEHNR, CDR2 FQNEAQ (reference sequence). In DNA, the CDR3 is TGTGCCAGCAGCACGGGGGACAGGGGATACGGCTACACCTTC. It yields the protein CASSTGDRGYGYTF.

The chain recombines TRBV2 with TRBJ1-1; perhaps TRBD1 as D (6 bases). V shed 6 bases and J shed 0 bases, with 8 bases lying between them. The CDR3 consists of 13 residues. Germline CDR1 is SNHLY and CDR2 is FYNNEI. Here the CDR3 DNA reads TGTGCCAGCAGACGGGACATGAACACTGAAGCTTTCTTT. Its protein product is CASRRDMNTEAFF. Full variable domain (rest looked up from reference TRBV2 and TRBJ1-1): EPEVTQTPSHQVTQMGQEVILRCVPISNHLYFYWYRQILGQKVEFLVSFYNNEISEKSEIFDDQFSVERPDGSNFTLKIRSTKLEDSAMYFCASRRDMNTEAFFGQGTRLTVV.

This clone was seen once. The chain couples TRBV7-2 to TRBJ1-5; 9 bases align to TRBD1. Germline values: CDR1 SGHTA, CDR2 FQGNSA. The CDR3 is made up of 16 amino acids. Trimming removed 5 bases from V and 4 bases from J; junction bases left unmatched: 9. In DNA, the CDR3 is TGTGCCAGCAGCGCCCTAGGACAGGGGATTAATCAGCCCCAGCATTTT. Translation: CASSALGQGINQPQHF.

The genes are TRBV7-2 and TRBJ2-5, with 7 bases identical to TRBD2. The V segment lost 4 bases and the J segment 3 bases; nucleotides outside the gene matches: 2. Germline V gene sequence: CDR1 SGHTA, CDR2 FQGNSA. CDR3 length: 13 amino acids. In DNA, the CDR3 is TGTGCCAGCAGCTCCCGGGGGGAAGAGACCCAGTACTTC. This codes for CASSSRGEETQYF.

The CDR3 loop is CASSLPLTSGGEAFF. The CDR3 coding sequence is TGCGCCAGCAGCTTGCCTCTTACCTCAGGGGGTGAAGCTTTCTTT. The chain is built from TRBV5-1 and TRBJ1-1; 7 bases map to TRBD1. The CDR3 is 15 amino acids. Germline V lookup: CDR1 SGHRS, CDR2 YFSETQ. J lost 7 bases, V lost 1 base, and 10 bases had no gene match.

This chain uses TRBV7-8 with TRBJ2-1, with TRBD1 matching 11 bases. Per the germline V gene, CDR1 is SGHVS and CDR2 is FQNEAQ. The CDR3 loop spans 18 amino acids. V lost 6 bases and J lost 0; bases outside the gene matches: 10. The CDR3 is CASSRRTGGGSSYNEQFF. CDR3 coding DNA: TGTGCCAGCAGTCGGAGGACAGGGGGCGGAAGCTCCTACAATGAGCAGTTCTTC. Full variable domain (missing parts from reference TRBV7-8 and TRBJ2-1): GAGVSQSPRYKVAKRGQDVALRCDPISGHVSLFWYQQALGQGPEFLTYFQNEAQLDKSGLPSDRFFAERPEGSVSTLKIQRTQQEDSAVYLCASSRRTGGGSSYNEQFFGPGTRLTVL.

In its sample, this clone was seen once. One junction end does not reproduce the germline sequence, and a read error may be involved. The gene calls are TRBV7-9 and TRBJ2-3; 8 nucleotides agree with TRBD1. CDR3 length: 16 amino acids. Germline V gives CDR1 SEHNR, CDR2 FQNEAQ (reference sequence). Here the CDR3 reads CSSSPGQGADTDTQYF. Here the CDR3 DNA reads TGTTCCAGCAGCCCAGGACAGGGTGCTGACACAGATACGCAGTATTTT.

The V and J genes are TRBV7-9 and TRBJ2-7; the D gene is possibly TRBD1 (5 bases). CDR3 length equals 14 residues. Trimming removed 4 bases at V and 0 bases at J, with 10 bases between. Germline CDR1 is SEHNR and CDR2 is FQNEAQ (reference sequence). The CDR3: CASSSDRGSYEQYF. The CDR3 DNA follows: TGTGCCAGCAGCTCAGACAGAGGCTCCTACGAGCAGTACTTC.

This chain links TRBV7-2 with TRBJ2-7, with a weak D call TRBD2 (6 bases). Germline V CDR1 and CDR2: SGHTA, FQGNSA. Trimming removed 6 bases at V and 2 bases at J, with 14 bases between. CDR3 length: 14 residues. CDR3 sequence reads: CASSRWTGAYEQYF. DNA of the CDR3: TGTGCCAGCAGTAGATGGACGGGAGCCTACGAGCAGTACTTC.